The 30 T cell receptor beta chains in this list originate from one sample, sequenced in a study of blood T cell repertoires in COVID-19 (dated by TCRdb to the early 2020s). The protocol used for the library was the immunoSEQ multiplex PCR assay. The table comes from immuneACCESS by way of TCRdb, which keeps in-frame sequences with V and J called. Part of the clones is missing from these tables; in studies checked, under half for an unresolved V gene and the rest for unknown reasons. In all, the sample holds 100,000 to 150,000 clones, and approximately 85% of those were seen once. Roughly 3% of the sample comes from the top ten. Sequenced: peripheral blood. All receptors derive from an elderly woman with COVID-19, enrolled during active disease.

V is TRBV15 and J is TRBJ2-5; 9 positions match TRBD2. Unmatched junction bases numbered 9, after V lost 0 bases and J lost 4 bases. Looked up from germline, CDR1 is LNHNV and CDR2 is YYDKDF (reference sequence). The CDR3 runs to 17 residues. This chain's CDR3 is CATSRDLGILAGETQYF. The CDR3, as DNA: TGTGCCACCAGCAGAGATCTAGGAATACTAGCGGGAGAGACCCAGTACTTC. The full variable domain, completed using reference TRBV15 and TRBJ2-5, is DAMVIQNPRYQVTQFGKPVTLSCSQTLNHNVMYWYQQKSSQAPKLLFHYYDKDFNNEADTPDNFQSRRPNTSFCFLDIRSPGLGDTAMYLCATSRDLGILAGETQYFGPGTRLLVL.

The chain uses TRBV4-2 and TRBJ1-2, with no clear D. Germline V CDR1 and CDR2: LGHNA, YNFKEQ. The V gene lost 4 bases and the J gene lost 3 bases, with 15 bases spanning the gap. This CDR3 region has 15 residues. In DNA, the CDR3 is TGTGCCAGCAGCCTCCGTACATCCTTGGACTATGGCTACACCTTC. It is translated as CASSLRTSLDYGYTF.

This clone was observed a few times. This chain connects TRBV5-1 to TRBJ2-7, with 8 bases that match TRBD2. V lost 4 bases, J lost 7 bases, and 7 bases stayed unmatched. This CDR3 is built from 13 residues. CDR1 is SGHRS and CDR2 is YFSETQ in the germline V gene. CDR3 in DNA: TGCGCCAGCAGCACGGGAGGGCCCCGGGAGCAGTACTTC. It codes for CASSTGGPREQYF.

The J gene is TRBJ2-5, the V gene TRBV7-2; 9 positions match TRBD2. The CDR3 is made up of 13 amino acids. The germline CDR1 and CDR2 sequences are SGHTA and FQGNSA. Losses at the gene ends were 8 bases for V and 3 bases for J; bases not matched to a gene: 4. The DNA of the CDR3 is TGTGCCAGCTCCCGCGGGAGGGAAGAGACCCAGTACTTC. Protein: CASSRGREETQYF. Full variable domain (remainder filled in from reference TRBV7-2 and TRBJ2-5): GAGVSQSPSNKVTEKGKDVELRCDPISGHTALYWYRQSLGQGLEFLIYFQGNSAPDKSGLPSDRFSAERTGGSVSTLTIQRTQQEDSAVYLCASSRGREETQYFGPGTRLLVL.

The V and J genes are TRBV25-1 and TRBJ2-7; 10 nucleotides line up with TRBD1. The CDR3 has 14 residues. Trimming cost V 6 bases and J 3 bases; bases outside gene matches: 5. CDR1 and CDR2 (germline): MGHDK, SYGVNS. DNA of the CDR3: TGTGCCAGCAGCCGGGACAGGGGTGGCTACGAGCAGTACTTC. This gives the protein CASSRDRGGYEQYF.

The chain has TRBV7-8 and TRBJ2-7, with 7 bases identical to TRBD2. This CDR3 comprises 14 residues. V was clipped by 4 bases and J by 2 bases; unmatched bases: 5. Germline lookup yields CDR1 SGHVS and CDR2 FQNEAQ. This CDR3 is CASSSSSGAYEQYF. CDR3 nucleotides: TGTGCCAGCAGCTCTTCTAGCGGAGCCTACGAGCAGTACTTC.

V and J are TRBV9 and TRBJ2-5; maybe TRBD2 (5 bases). The CDR3 is 14 residues long. V shed 4 bases and J shed 5 bases, with 15 bases lying between them. Germline values: CDR1 SGDLS, CDR2 YYNGEE. DNA for the CDR3: TGTGCCAGCAGCCCGGACGGCCGAGGGGAGACCCAGTACTTC. As protein: CASSPDGRGETQYF.

The rearrangement links TRBV7-9 to TRBJ2-3, with D perhaps matching TRBD2 (5 bases). Germline V gene data show CDR1 as SEHNR and CDR2 as FQNEAQ (reference sequence). Trimming took 5 bases from V and 4 from J, leaving 13 bases between them. This CDR3 is built from 14 residues. The CDR3 coding sequence is TGTGCCAGCAGCCCTCGCACTAGTTCAGATACGCAGTATTTT. It specifies CASSPRTSSDTQYF.

The chain links TRBV9 to TRBJ2-2, with TRBD2 identical over 7 bases. The CDR3 runs to 15 residues. J gave up 6 bases and V 3 bases, and 8 bases lay outside the gene matches. CDR1 is SGDLS and CDR2 is YYNGEE in the germline V gene. The CDR3 is CASSARTSWPGELFF. DNA of the CDR3: TGTGCCAGCAGCGCCCGGACTAGTTGGCCCGGGGAGCTGTTTTTT.

The chain joins TRBV20-1 to TRBJ2-7; 10 nucleotides agree with TRBD2. This CDR3 is 18 amino acids long. In germline, CDR1 is DFQATT, CDR2 SNEGSKA (reference sequence). After removal of 3 bases from V and 3 bases from J, the junction contained 17 bases not matched to a gene. The CDR3 bases are TGCAGTGCTAGTGATGTGGAGTACGGGACTAGCGACCTCTACGAGCAGTACTTC. It encodes CSASDVEYGTSDLYEQYF.

This chain uses TRBV12-3 or TRBV12-4 with TRBJ2-1; no clear D gene. V lost 3 bases to trimming and J lost 7 bases, with 4 bases between them. The CDR3 contains 11 residues. CDR3 DNA: TGTGCCAGCAGTTTGAGGAATGAGCAGTTCTTC. Protein: CASSLRNEQFF.

The genes are TRBV28 and TRBJ1-1, with a possible D match to TRBD1 (5 bases). The length of the CDR3 is 13 residues. V was trimmed by 7 bases and J by 3 bases, leaving 12 bases between them. Germline CDR1 and CDR2: MDHEN and SYDVKM. The CDR3: CASTTRDYTEAFF. The CDR3 DNA sequence: TGTGCCAGCACCACGAGGGACTACACTGAAGCTTTCTTT.

This clone was counted a few times. The chain carries TRBV25-1 and TRBJ1-1; D unresolved. Trimming stripped 0 bases from V and 5 bases from J, with 16 bases between. Germline values: CDR1 MGHDK, CDR2 SYGVNS. The CDR3 extends over 16 amino acids. DNA of the CDR3: TGTGCCAGCAGTGAATACCCCGTGGGAGGGAGGACTGAAGCTTTCTTT. This codes for CASSEYPVGGRTEAFF. The full variable domain, rest sourced from reference TRBV25-1 and TRBJ1-1, is EADIYQTPRYLVIGTGKKITLECSQTMGHDKMYWYQQDPGMELHLIHYSYGVNSTEKGDLSSESTVSRIRTEHFPLTLESARPSHTSQYLCASSEYPVGGRTEAFFGQGTRLTVV.

The chain couples TRBV19 to TRBJ2-1; D gene ambiguous. Per the germline V gene, CDR1 is LNHDA and CDR2 is SQIVND (reference sequence). The germline V and J ends were trimmed by 2 bases and 0 bases, with 5 bases remaining between them. The CDR3 has 14 amino acids. The CDR3 region has the DNA TGTGCCAGTAGTATATGGAGCTCCTACAATGAGCAGTTCTTC. This sequence encodes CASSIWSSYNEQFF.

The chain employs TRBV6-5 and TRBJ2-7; D is perhaps TRBD1 (5 bases). The CDR3 has 11 residues. In germline, CDR1 is MNHEY, CDR2 SVGAGI. Trimming shortened V by 7 bases and J by 1 base, and 5 bases separated the two germline ends. CDR3 residues: CASTGSYEQYF. CDR3 nucleotide sequence: TGTGCCAGCACAGGGTCCTACGAGCAGTACTTC.

J is TRBJ2-2 and V is TRBV28, with TRBD2 as a possible D gene (5 bases). The germline gives CDR1 MDHEN, CDR2 SYDVKM. The CDR3 covers 13 residues. Deletions cut 8 bases from V and 9 bases from J, with 16 bases between. The CDR3, as DNA: TGTGCCAGCCAGACGGCGACGGGAAGGGAGCTGTTTTTT. This encodes CASQTATGRELFF.

This clone occurred once. The chain recombines TRBV5-1 with TRBJ2-3, with 7 bases aligning to TRBD2. CDR1 is SGHRS and CDR2 is YFSETQ in the germline V gene. This CDR3 is built from 15 residues. The V segment lost 3 bases and the J segment 0 bases; nucleotides outside the gene matches: 4. The CDR3 region has the DNA TGCGCCAGCAGCTGGAGCGGGACTAGCACAGATACGCAGTATTTT. The encoded protein is CASSWSGTSTDTQYF.

The chain couples TRBV5-1 to TRBJ1-2; 7 bases line up with TRBD1. The CDR3 is 14 residues long. V was clipped by 0 bases and J by 4 bases; unmatched bases: 3. The germline V gene encodes CDR1 SGHRS and CDR2 YFSETQ. The CDR3 nucleotides are TGCGCCAGCAGCTTGGGACAGGGACTCTATGGCTACACCTTC. Amino acids: CASSLGQGLYGYTF.

The chain joins TRBV28 to TRBJ1-4, with 7 bases that match TRBD1. V lost 2 bases to trimming and J lost 9 bases; unmatched junction nucleotides: 9. CDR3 length equals 15 residues. Germline assignment: CDR1 MDHEN and CDR2 SYDVKM. CDR3 DNA sequence: TGTGCCAGCAGTTTAGAAGGGGGCTTGCGACAAAAACTGTTTTTT. As protein: CASSLEGGLRQKLFF. Combining the CDR3 with reference TRBV28 and TRBJ1-4 gives the whole variable domain DVKVTQSSRYLVKRTGEKVFLECVQDMDHENMFWYRQDPGLGLRLIYFSYDVKMKEKGDIPEGYSVSREKKERFSLILESASTNQTSMYLCASSLEGGLRQKLFFGSGTQLSVL.

This chain links TRBV6-2 or TRBV6-3 with TRBJ2-7, with 12 bases fitting TRBD2. The CDR3 runs 16 residues. Germline CDR1 and CDR2: MNHEY and SVGEGT. V dropped 5 bases and J dropped 7; count of bases not matched to a gene: 12. The CDR3 reads CASSNRLAGVPGEQYF. In DNA form, the CDR3 reads TGTGCCAGCAGTAATCGACTAGCGGGAGTACCTGGGGAGCAGTACTTC.

This chain uses TRBV7-2 with TRBJ2-7, with unresolved D. The CDR3 is 12 residues long. Trimming took off 5 bases at V and 2 bases at J, with 7 bases between the two ends. Germline V CDR1 and CDR2: SGHTA, FQGNSA. The CDR3 protein is CASSPGTYEQYF. The DNA of the CDR3 is TGTGCCAGCAGCCCTGGCACCTACGAGCAGTACTTC.

The chain is built from TRBV15 and TRBJ2-7, with D unresolved. V dropped 0 bases and J dropped 12 bases, with 9 bases sitting between them. The CDR3 is 11 amino acids. Germline CDR1 LNHNV, CDR2 YYDKDF (reference sequence). CDR3 DNA: TGTGCCACCAGCAGAGATGGAGACGCGTACTTC. Translation: CATSRDGDAYF.

The V call is TRBV27, the J call TRBJ2-2, with TRBD2 identical over 7 bases. Germline loops: CDR1 MNHEY, CDR2 SMNVEV (reference sequence). V trimming: 5 bases; J trimming: 3 bases; junction bases outside the gene matches: 9. The CDR3 totals 16 residues. CDR3 sequence (DNA): TGTGCCAGCAGTGGGAGAAGCGGGGTCTACACCGGGGAGCTGTTTTTT. Translated: CASSGRSGVYTGELFF.

V and J are TRBV15 and TRBJ2-3; maybe TRBD2 (5 bases). CDR1 LNHNV and CDR2 YYDKDF come from the germline V gene (reference sequence). The length of the CDR3 is 12 residues. V was clipped by 8 bases and J by 0 bases, with 6 bases between them. For the CDR3, the DNA is TGTGCCACCGGACTTAGCACAGATACGCAGTATTTT. It translates to CATGLSTDTQYF.

The chain couples TRBV6-1 to TRBJ2-5; tentative D call: TRBD2 (6 bases). V shed 0 bases and J shed 9 bases, with 8 bases lying between them. Germline loops: CDR1 MNHNS, CDR2 SASEGT. The CDR3 sequence is 12 residues long. The CDR3 sequence is CASSEAWGAQYF. CDR3 bases: TGTGCCAGCAGTGAAGCGTGGGGGGCCCAGTACTTC.

The chain uses TRBV18 and TRBJ1-6, with 7 positions matching TRBD1. Germline CDR1 KGHSH, CDR2 LQKENI. The CDR3 sequence is 15 residues long. Germline trimming cut 3 bases from V and 11 bases from J; bases unmatched to any gene: 10. The CDR3 is CASSPTGTIQAPLHF. DNA for the CDR3: TGTGCCAGCTCACCGACAGGGACCATTCAAGCACCCCTCCACTTT.

This clone has a handful of counts. The chain recombines TRBV10-3 with TRBJ2-3; 10 bases line up with TRBD2. Per the germline V gene, CDR1 is ENHRY and CDR2 is SYGVKD. V dropped 6 bases and J dropped 3; count of bases not matched to a gene: 3. The CDR3 loop spans 14 amino acids. The CDR3 sequence: CAIRAGGPTDTQYF. The CDR3 bases are TGTGCCATCAGAGCGGGAGGGCCGACAGATACGCAGTATTTT.

The chain combines TRBV5-1 with TRBJ2-1, with D tentatively TRBD2 (6 bases). The V gene's germline CDR1 is SGHRS and CDR2 YFSETQ. Trimming took off 1 base at V and 4 bases at J, with 15 bases between the two ends. This CDR3 is built from 16 residues. CDR3 in amino acids: CASSLLPSERYNEQFF. The CDR3 DNA reads as TGCGCCAGCAGCTTGCTGCCTAGCGAACGATACAATGAGCAGTTCTTC.

The rearrangement joins TRBV5-6 to TRBJ2-7; possible D gene TRBD2, 5 bases. CDR3 length: 13 amino acids. Between the trimmed V and J ends, which lost 4 bases and 5 bases, there was a span of 13 bases. The germline CDR1 and CDR2 sequences are SGHDT and YYEEEE. In nucleotides, the CDR3 is TGTGCCAGCAGCCCGACGGGGTGGGACGAGCAGTACTTC. Protein product: CASSPTGWDEQYF.

The chain joins TRBV7-2 to TRBJ2-7, with D perhaps matching TRBD2 (5 bases). The V end lost 3 bases, the J end lost 0 bases, and 15 bases lay between the germline ends. CDR1 is SGHTA and CDR2 is FQGNSA in the germline V gene. The length of the CDR3 is 16 residues. CDR3 residues: CASSFESGRNSYEQYF. DNA of the CDR3: TGTGCCAGCAGCTTTGAAAGCGGCCGAAACTCCTACGAGCAGTACTTC.